This entry concerns a single T cell receptor (beta chain). Its specificity is not known. Everyone who donated was a Caucasian adult who lived in Nashville, Tennessee. This entry belongs to a study of shared clonotypes between healthy human individuals. At the level of the study: Those who served as donors were a couple of women and a few men between the ages of 18 and 49.

With 0 bases removed from V and 1 base from J, the gap between germline ends came to 14 bases. Germline V gene data show CDR1 as SGHTS and CDR2 as YDEGEE. This CDR3 spans 17 amino acids. Every subset's genomic DNA went evenly onto several immunoSEQ plates. TCRdb keeps only in-frame clones here, not all; method: immunoSEQ multiplex PCR. The data show 2,500,000 or so clones, 93% seen once. Study-wide findings and caveats: Generation probabilities were higher for clonotypes shared across all four sorted-subset donors than for unshared ones.

The rearrangement uses TRBV5-8 and TRBJ2-1; the D is unclear. Material: naive CD4+ T cells from PBMCs. Noted subset: CD45RA+ positively selected. The clonotype was recovered from a man between 18 and 29 years old in good health. Some clones in this sample may be carry-over from other donors' samples. The CDR3 is CASSLAVSPMSYNEQFF. CDR3 DNA: TGTGCCAGCAGCTTGGCGGTCTCCCCAATGTCCTACAATGAGCAGTTCTTC.